This T cell receptor beta chain came from a study of shared clonotypes between healthy human individuals (dated by TCRdb to between 2020 and 2021). Turning to the overall study: A few men and a couple of women, aged 18 to 49 years, made up the cohort. For each donor, CD4 naive and CD4 memory were each given three plates, CD8 naive was given two plates, and CD8 memory was given one plate. The study deeply sequenced blood TCR repertoires of five healthy adults to estimate repertoire size and the extent of clonotype sharing between individuals. Different laboratories and diverse techniques were used to prepare libraries and sequence TCR repertoires, to increase sequencing depth and limit assay-specific biases. Each donor's leukapheresis produced roughly between roughly 0.85 and 10 billion PBMCs.

The investigation overall reported the following: The genetic and exposure-history diversity represented was limited by the small number of donors. Higher generation probabilities were observed for clonotypes shared by all four sorted-subset donors than for non-shared clonotypes. About 5% of naive CD4, 3.5% of naive CD8, approximately 2% of memory CD4, and around 0.42% of memory CD8 clonotypes were shared across several donors. Incomplete sequencing was indicated by rarefaction of sorted-subset datasets, despite the large sequencing depth. Sampling was restricted to blood, and TCR repertoires in tissues likely differ from the TCR repertoires found in blood. Naive subsets generally had larger estimated clonotype richness than memory subsets. Pairwise subsampling indicated that sequencing depth was expected to affect the degree of clonotype sharing among donors.

TCR CDR3 regions were amplified from genomic DNA by multiplex PCR using the deep immunoSEQ assay. Extracted genomic DNA from each cell subset was distributed evenly across all wells of several immunoSEQ 96-well plates, and each plate was treated as a replicate. For sorted subsets, about 220 ng of genomic DNA, equivalent to tens of thousands of T cell genomes, went into each replicate PCR. Purified libraries were measured with a Qubit 3.0 fluorometer, size-checked on a Bioanalyzer 2100, and measured again with the KAPA Library Quantification kit. Every immunoSEQ 96-well plate was sequenced on a separate single-read 150-cycle Illumina NextSeq 550 flow cell. Processing in the source paper ran as follows. Because only junctional sequences without quality scores were contained in the immunoSEQ output, filtering matching that applied to full-length reads could not be performed. Sequences were annotated with PyIR, a Python wrapper for IgBLAST v1.9, and V/J genes and CDR3 were assigned using IMGT germline references. Reads with weak V/J assignments (E-value above 1e-6), missing CDR3, stop codons, out-of-frame junctions, or ambiguous translated residues were removed. V3J clonotypes were defined by identical inferred V gene, J gene, and CDR3 amino acid sequence. Percentage overlap between repertoires was calculated by dividing the number of shared unique clonotypes by the size of the smaller repertoire. RTK rarefaction, the Chao1 estimator, and Recon v2.1 estimates of unobserved clonotypes were used to assess repertoire richness. For all TCRbeta clonotypes obtained by the gDNA method from several donors, generation probabilities were computed with OLGA. TCRdb took this table from immuneACCESS and kept in-frame rearrangements with V and J called. Such tables lack part of the clones; where checked against another copy, unresolved V genes explain under half of the gap, and the rest is unexplained. V and J calls and clone size are as listed in that table; D and trimming were resolved from the DNA. The sample data list fewer than 2.5 million clones, and roughly 93% of these were observed just once. 0.36% of the sample lies in the top ten.

The donors were healthy, HIV-negative adults who had no recently reported acute infections or vaccinations. Every donor was a Caucasian adult residing in Nashville, Tennessee, USA. Magnetic negative selection was used to enrich CD4+ T cells, after which naive cells were positively selected on CD45RA and the negative fraction became the memory subset. Blood was obtained by leukapheresis, after which PBMCs were separated by Ficoll-Histopaque density gradient centrifugation and cryopreserved in liquid nitrogen vapor phase. Analytical flow cytometry was used to check the purity and quantity of each magnetically sorted T cell population. Each sorted fraction had its genomic DNA isolated and then quantified by UV absorbance on a Nanodrop 2000c. With respect to this clone: There is no known antigen for this receptor. Base qualities are not provided; no much larger clone lies one nucleotide away.

CDR1 MNHEY and CDR2 SVGAGI were looked up in the germline V gene. V is clipped by 6 bases and J by 2 bases, and the sequence between their germline boundaries is 13 bases long. The CDR3 spans 15 residues, from the cysteine through the phenylalanine. The kept DNA is CDR3 alone, 45 bases in frame from the first base. Source material: naive CD4+ T cells from PBMCs. Sample cell subset or site, as interpreted from the label and publication: CD45RA+ positively selected. The sequence was collected from a man younger than 30 in good health. Some clones in this sample may be carry-over from other donors' samples. Recombination linked TRBV6-5 to TRBJ1-4; a confident D gene designation cannot be given. Here is the DNA: TGTGCCAGCAGACCTAGCGTTTGGACTAATGAAAAACTGTTTTTT. Translated, this is CASRPSVWTNEKLFF.